The entry below gives a single T cell receptor beta chain sequence along with its context. Its matching antigen is unknown. The data are from a study of cytomegalovirus exposure and HLA in healthy donors. V gave up 8 bases and J gave up 4 bases; unmatched junction bases: 4. This CDR3 is built from 13 residues. Per the germline V gene, CDR1 is MNHNS and CDR2 is SASEGT. Researchers ran the PCR with 60 Vbeta and 13 Jbeta primers. As processed by the authors: Approximately 83 million unique TCR beta chains, some 11 million shared, were counted in a later analysis. Using immunoSEQ multiplex PCR, the repertoire was profiled, and TCRdb retains in-frame clones only, with some absent. The DNA gave D and trimming, while V, J and clone size come from that table. Across approximately 190,000 clones, the top ten clones capture less than 6.5% of the sample. Study findings and constraints: A further, later analysis showed that HLA-associated TCR beta chains (compared with equally common others) were more clonally expanded. In a later analysis, TCR beta V- and J-gene trimming showed a link to a missense DCLRE1C variant. In all likelihood, a cluster of highly shared sequence variants was a sequencing artifact.

Sequencing was done on a sample of PBMCs. The chain recombines TRBV6-1 with TRBJ2-7; 11 bases are a match to TRBD2. The source of this sequence is a man aged 25-45 years in good health and CMV-seronegative. CDR3 nucleotide sequence: TGTGCCAGCCAGTCTAGCGGGGGGTACGAGCAGTACTTC. It translates to CASQSSGGYEQYF.